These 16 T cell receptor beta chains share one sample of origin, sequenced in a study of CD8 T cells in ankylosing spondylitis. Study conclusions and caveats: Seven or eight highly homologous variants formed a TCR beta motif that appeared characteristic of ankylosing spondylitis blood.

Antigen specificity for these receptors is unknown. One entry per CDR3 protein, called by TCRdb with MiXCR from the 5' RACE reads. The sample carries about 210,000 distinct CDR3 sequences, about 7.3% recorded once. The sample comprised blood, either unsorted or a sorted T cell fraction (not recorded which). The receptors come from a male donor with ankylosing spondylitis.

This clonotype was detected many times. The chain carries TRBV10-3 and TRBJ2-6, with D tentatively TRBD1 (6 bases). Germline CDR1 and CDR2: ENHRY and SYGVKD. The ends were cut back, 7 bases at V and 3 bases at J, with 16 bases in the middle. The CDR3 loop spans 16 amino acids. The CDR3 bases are TGTGCCATCATGGGGGCGGTCTCTGTTGGGGCCAACGTCCTGACTTTC. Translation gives CAIMGAVSVGANVLTF.

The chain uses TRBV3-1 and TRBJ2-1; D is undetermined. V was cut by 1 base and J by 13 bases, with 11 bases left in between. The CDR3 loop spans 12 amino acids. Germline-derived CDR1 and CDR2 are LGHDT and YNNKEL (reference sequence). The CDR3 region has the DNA TGTGCCAGCAGCCAAGGGCTTTTCGGCCAGTTCTTC. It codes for CASSQGLFGQFF.

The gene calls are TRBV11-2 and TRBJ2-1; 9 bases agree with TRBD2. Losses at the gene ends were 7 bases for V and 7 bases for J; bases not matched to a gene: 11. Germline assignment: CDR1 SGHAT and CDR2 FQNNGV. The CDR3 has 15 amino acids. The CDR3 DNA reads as TGTGCCAGCACCCCCCTAGCGGGATTTATTAATGAGCAGTTCTTC. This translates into CASTPLAGFINEQFF.

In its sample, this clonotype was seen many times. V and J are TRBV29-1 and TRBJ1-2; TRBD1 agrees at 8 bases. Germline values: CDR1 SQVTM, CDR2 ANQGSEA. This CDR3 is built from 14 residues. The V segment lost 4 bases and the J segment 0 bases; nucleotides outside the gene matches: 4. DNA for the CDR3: TGCAGCGTTGTTGAGACAGGGGCTAACTATGGCTACACCTTC. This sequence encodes CSVVETGANYGYTF.

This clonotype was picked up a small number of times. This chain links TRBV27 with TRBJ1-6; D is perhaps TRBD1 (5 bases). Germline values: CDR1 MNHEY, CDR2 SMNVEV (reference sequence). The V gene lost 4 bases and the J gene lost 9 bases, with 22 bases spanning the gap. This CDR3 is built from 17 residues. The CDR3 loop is CASSSLTRDGRGSPLHF. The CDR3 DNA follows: TGTGCCAGCAGTTCCCTCACAAGGGACGGGAGGGGTTCACCCCTCCACTTT.

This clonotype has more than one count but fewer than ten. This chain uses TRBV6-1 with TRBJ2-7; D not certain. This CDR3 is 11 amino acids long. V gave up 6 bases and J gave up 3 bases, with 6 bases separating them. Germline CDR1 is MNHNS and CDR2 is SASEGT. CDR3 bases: TGTGCCAGCAGCCCCCTCTACGAGCAGTACTTC. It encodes CASSPLYEQYF.

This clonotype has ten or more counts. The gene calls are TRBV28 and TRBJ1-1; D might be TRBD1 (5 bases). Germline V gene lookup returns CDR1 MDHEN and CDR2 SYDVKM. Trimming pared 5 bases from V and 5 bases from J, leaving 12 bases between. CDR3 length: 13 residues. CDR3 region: CASSLGTWTEAFF. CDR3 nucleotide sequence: TGTGCCAGCAGTCTTGGGACGTGGACTGAAGCTTTCTTT.

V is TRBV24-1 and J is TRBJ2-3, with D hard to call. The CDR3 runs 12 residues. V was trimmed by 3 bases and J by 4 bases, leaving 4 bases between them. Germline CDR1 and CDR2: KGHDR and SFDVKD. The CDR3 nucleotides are TGTGCCACCAGTGATGCCCCAGATACGCAGTATTTT. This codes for CATSDAPDTQYF.

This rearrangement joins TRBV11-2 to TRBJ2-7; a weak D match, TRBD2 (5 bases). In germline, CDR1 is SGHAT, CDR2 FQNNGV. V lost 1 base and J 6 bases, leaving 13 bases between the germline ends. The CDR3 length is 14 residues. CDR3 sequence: CASSLGVSEVEQYF. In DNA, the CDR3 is TGTGCCAGCAGCTTAGGGGTCTCGGAGGTCGAGCAGTACTTC.

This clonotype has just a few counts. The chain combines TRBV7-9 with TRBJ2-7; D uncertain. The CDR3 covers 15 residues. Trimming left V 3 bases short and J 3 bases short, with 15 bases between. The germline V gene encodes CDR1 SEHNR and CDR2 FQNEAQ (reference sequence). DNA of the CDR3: TGTGCCAGCAGCTTCGCTAGAGGCTCCTACTACGAGCAGTACTTC. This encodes CASSFARGSYYEQYF. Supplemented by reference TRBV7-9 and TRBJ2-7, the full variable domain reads DTGVSQNPRHKITKRGQNVTFRCDPISEHNRLYWYRQTLGQGPEFLTYFQNEAQLEKSRLLSDRFSAERPKGSFSTLEIQRTEQGDSAMYLCASSFARGSYYEQYFGPGTRLTVT.

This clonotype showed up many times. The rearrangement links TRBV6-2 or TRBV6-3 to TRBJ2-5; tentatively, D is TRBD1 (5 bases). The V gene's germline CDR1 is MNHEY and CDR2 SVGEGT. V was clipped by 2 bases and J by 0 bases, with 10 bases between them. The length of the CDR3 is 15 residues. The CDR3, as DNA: TGTGCCAGCAGTTACCGCGACAGATACCAAGAGACCCAGTACTTC. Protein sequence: CASSYRDRYQETQYF.

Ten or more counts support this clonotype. CDR3 sequence reads: CASSPRQGGRNEQFF. The CDR3 nucleotides read TGTGCCAGCAGCCCCCGACAGGGGGGTCGGAATGAGCAGTTCTTC. J is TRBJ2-1 and V is TRBV4-2; TRBD1 agrees at 9 bases. V was clipped by 4 bases and J by 7 bases; unmatched bases: 8. Germline CDR1 and CDR2: LGHNA and YNFKEQ. This CDR3 comprises 15 residues.

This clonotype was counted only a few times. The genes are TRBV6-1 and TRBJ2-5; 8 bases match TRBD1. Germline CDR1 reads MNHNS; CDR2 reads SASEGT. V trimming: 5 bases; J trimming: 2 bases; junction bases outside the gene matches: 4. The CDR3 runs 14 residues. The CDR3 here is CASSQRTGQETQYF. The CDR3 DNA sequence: TGTGCCAGCAGTCAACGGACAGGGCAAGAGACCCAGTACTTC.

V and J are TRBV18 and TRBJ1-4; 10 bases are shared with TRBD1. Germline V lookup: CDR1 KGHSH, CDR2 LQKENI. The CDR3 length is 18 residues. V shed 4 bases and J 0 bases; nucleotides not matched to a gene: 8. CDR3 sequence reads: CASSHDRGRGATNEKLFF. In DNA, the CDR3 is TGTGCCAGCTCACATGACAGGGGGCGCGGTGCAACTAATGAAAAACTGTTTTTT.

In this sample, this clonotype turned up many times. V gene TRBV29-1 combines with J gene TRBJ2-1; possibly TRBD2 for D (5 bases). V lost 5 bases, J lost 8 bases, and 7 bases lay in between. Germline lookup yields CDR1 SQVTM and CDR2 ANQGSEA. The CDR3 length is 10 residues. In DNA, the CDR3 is TGCAGCGTTTTGGACTATGAGCAGTTCTTC. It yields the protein CSVLDYEQFF.

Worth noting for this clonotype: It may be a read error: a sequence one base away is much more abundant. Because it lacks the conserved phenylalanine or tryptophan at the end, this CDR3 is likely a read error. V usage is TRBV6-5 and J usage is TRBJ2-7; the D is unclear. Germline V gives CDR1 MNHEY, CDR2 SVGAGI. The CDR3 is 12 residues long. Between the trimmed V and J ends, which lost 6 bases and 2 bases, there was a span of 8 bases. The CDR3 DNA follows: TGTGCCAGCAGCCGTCCCCCCTACGAGCAGTACATC. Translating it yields CASSRPPYEQYI.